The 28 T cell receptor beta chains listed next were all sequenced from one sample in a study of CD8+ T cells in alopecia areata. The treatment here: oral pan-JAK inhibitor, 5-10 mg twice daily. cDNA reverse transcribed from extracted RNA served as the sequencing template. Data came from immunoSEQ multiplex PCR; TCRdb stores just in-frame clones and leaves some out. The data hold about 210,000 clones, with around two fifths observed a single time. The sequencing here drew on CD4+ T cells sorted from blood, taken around week 34, from a patient treated with tofacitinib. Receptors originate from a human donor with alopecia areata.

This clone has a handful of counts. V is TRBV5-1 and J is TRBJ2-3; 9 bases fit TRBD1. The CDR3 is made up of 16 amino acids. Germline CDR1 SGHRS, CDR2 YFSETQ. V gave up 4 bases and J gave up 1 base; unmatched junction bases: 7. The CDR3 is CASSETGGSGTDTQYF. The CDR3 coding sequence is TGCGCCAGCAGCGAGACAGGGGGAAGTGGCACAGATACGCAGTATTTT.

The chain uses TRBV29-1 and TRBJ2-3; D tentatively fits TRBD1 or TRBD2 (5 bases each). V was cut by 5 bases and J by 2 bases, with 14 bases left in between. This CDR3 contains 14 residues. CDR1 SQVTM and CDR2 ANQGSEA come from the germline V gene. Here the CDR3 reads CSVLRGAHTDTQYF. The CDR3 region has the DNA TGCAGCGTTCTGAGGGGAGCCCACACAGATACGCAGTATTTT.

The V call is TRBV6-5, the J call TRBJ1-3, with TRBD1 matching over 7 bases. Germline-derived CDR1 and CDR2 are MNHEY and SVGAGI. The trim removed 7 bases at V and 0 bases at J, leaving 3 bases unmatched. CDR3 size: 14 residues. The CDR3 here is CASTGTVSGNTIYF. Written as DNA, the CDR3 is TGTGCCAGCACCGGGACAGTCTCTGGAAACACCATATATTTT.

In its sample, this clone was seen a few times. The CDR3 sequence is CASSQAGVVNEQFF. CDR3 nucleotide sequence: TGCGCCAGCAGCCAAGCGGGAGTGGTAAATGAGCAGTTCTTC. The chain is built from TRBV4-1 and TRBJ2-1, with D possibly TRBD2 on 6 matching bases. V lost 1 base and J lost 7, with 11 bases in between. CDR1 and CDR2 from the germline V gene are MGHRA and YSYEKL. The CDR3 length is 14 residues.

The sample holds a few counts of this clone. V gene TRBV7-2 combines with J gene TRBJ2-7; a possible D gene is TRBD1 (5 bases). CDR1 SGHTA and CDR2 FQGNSA come from the germline V gene. With 5 bases removed from V and 0 bases from J, the gap between germline ends came to 23 bases. CDR3 length: 18 amino acids. The CDR3 sequence: CASSPRPLTGDPSYEQYF. For the CDR3, the DNA is TGTGCCAGCAGCCCAAGGCCCTTAACAGGTGATCCCTCCTACGAGCAGTACTTC.

The genes are TRBV5-1 and TRBJ1-4, with D possibly TRBD1 on 5 matching bases. V lost 7 bases and J 3 bases, leaving 10 bases between the germline ends. The CDR3 is made up of 13 amino acids. Germline loops: CDR1 SGHRS, CDR2 YFSETQ. CDR3 coding DNA: TGCGCCAGCGGCGGGACTGCTAATGAAAAACTGTTTTTT. Amino acid sequence: CASGGTANEKLFF.

This clone has just a few counts. The V gene is TRBV10-3, the J gene TRBJ1-5; 7 positions match TRBD1. CDR3 length equals 14 residues. Germline lookup yields CDR1 ENHRY and CDR2 SYGVKD. V trimming: 9 bases; J trimming: 4 bases; junction bases outside the gene matches: 9. The DNA of the CDR3 is TGTGCCATAAAGGGGACAGAAAGTAATCAGCCCCAGCATTTT. Its translation: CAIKGTESNQPQHF.

The gene calls are TRBV7-6 and TRBJ2-7, with 9 bases matching TRBD2. After removal of 1 base from V and 3 bases from J, the junction contained 13 bases not matched to a gene. The CDR3 runs 18 residues. Looked up from germline, CDR1 is SGHVS and CDR2 is FNYEAQ. The CDR3 coding sequence is TGTGCCAGCAGCTTAGTATCGAGTAGCGGGAGTGTCTTCTACGAGCAGTACTTC. Translated, it gives CASSLVSSSGSVFYEQYF.

This chain links TRBV7-9 with TRBJ2-7, with 8 bases matching TRBD1. The V and J ends lost 5 bases and 2 bases, in that order; junction bases with no gene match: 8. Looked up from germline, CDR1 is SEHNR and CDR2 is FQNEAQ (reference sequence). The CDR3 length is 15 residues. This chain's CDR3 is CASSEGQGLTYEQYF. The CDR3 region has the DNA TGTGCCAGCAGCGAAGGACAGGGTCTAACCTACGAGCAGTACTTC.

Only a few counts were recorded for this clone. The CDR3 sequence is CASSLWTTNTEAFF. The CDR3 DNA reads as TGCGCCAGCAGCTTGTGGACAACCAACACTGAAGCTTTCTTT. V gene TRBV5-1 combines with J gene TRBJ1-1; D may be TRBD1 (5 bases). This CDR3 has 14 residues. The ends were cut back, 1 base at V and 2 bases at J, with 9 bases in the middle. The germline gives CDR1 SGHRS, CDR2 YFSETQ. The entire variable domain, with the rest obtained from reference TRBV5-1 and TRBJ1-1, is as follows: KAGVTQTPRYLIKTRGQQVTLSCSPISGHRSVSWYQQTPGQGLQFLFEYFSETQRNKGNFPGRFSGRQFSNSRSEMNVSTLELGDSALYLCASSLWTTNTEAFFGQGTRLTVV.

This clone showed up just a few times. The rearrangement joins TRBV7-9 to TRBJ1-4, with D perhaps matching TRBD1 (5 bases). Germline lookup yields CDR1 SEHNR and CDR2 FQNEAQ (reference sequence). The CDR3 has 16 amino acids. The V end was cut by 6 bases, the J end by 5 bases, with 19 bases between. CDR3 sequence (DNA): TGTGCCAGCAGAAAAACGGGGGGGTTTGAAAATGAAAAACTGTTTTTT. Its translation is CASRKTGGFENEKLFF. The variable domain in full, completed from reference TRBV7-9 and TRBJ1-4, reads DTGVSQNPRHKITKRGQNVTFRCDPISEHNRLYWYRQTLGQGPEFLTYFQNEAQLEKSRLLSDRFSAERPKGSFSTLEIQRTEQGDSAMYLCASRKTGGFENEKLFFGSGTQLSVL.

This clone was counted a few times. This sequence joins TRBV7-2 and TRBJ1-2, with D tentatively TRBD1 (5 bases). Trimming removed 5 bases at V and 8 bases at J, with 12 bases between. Germline CDR1 SGHTA, CDR2 FQGNSA. CDR3 length: 12 residues. CDR3 nucleotide sequence: TGTGCCAGCAGCGACATCTGGGGGGGCTACACCTTC. Translating gives CASSDIWGGYTF.

Points on this clone: A junction boundary mismatches the germline segment, possibly from a read error. The rearrangement uses TRBV7-2 and TRBJ1-1; a weak D match, TRBD1 (5 bases). The CDR3 extends over 13 amino acids. Looked up from germline, CDR1 is SGHTA and CDR2 is FQGNSA. CDR3 amino acids: CASSLVSGSEAFF. DNA of the CDR3: TGTGCCAGCAGCTTAGTCTCAGGGTCTGAGGCTTTCTTT.

A word on this clone: This sample also contains other DNA sequences that code for the same CDR3. V usage is TRBV6-5 and J usage is TRBJ1-1, with D hard to call. The germline gives CDR1 MNHEY, CDR2 SVGAGI. CDR3 length equals 14 residues. The V end lost 2 bases, the J end lost 0 bases, and 7 bases lay between the germline ends. For the CDR3, the DNA is TGTGCCAGCAGTTACAGAAGCATGAACACTGAAGCTTTCTTT. It translates to CASSYRSMNTEAFF.

The rearrangement uses TRBV30 and TRBJ1-5; no clear D. The germline V gene encodes CDR1 GTSNPN and CDR2 SVGIG (reference sequence). V lost 0 bases and J 3 bases, leaving 9 bases between the germline ends. CDR3 length equals 14 residues. The CDR3, as DNA: TGTGCCTGGAGTGTAAGCCAGTTCAATCAGCCCCAGCATTTT. Translated: CAWSVSQFNQPQHF.

This chain joins TRBV29-1 and TRBJ1-1; 10 nucleotides align to TRBD1. V was pared by 3 bases and J by 6 bases, with 13 bases of the junction left unmatched. This CDR3 has 16 residues. Germline loops: CDR1 SQVTM, CDR2 ANQGSEA. The CDR3: CSVEGTGEEGWAEAFF. The CDR3, as DNA: TGCAGCGTTGAGGGGACAGGGGAGGAGGGATGGGCTGAAGCTTTCTTT.

This clone was seen a handful of times. This chain uses TRBV7-8 with TRBJ2-2, with 9 bases matching TRBD2. Per germline, CDR1 SGHVS and CDR2 FQNEAQ. The CDR3 spans 17 residues. Trimming took 5 bases from V and 7 from J; bases not matched to a gene: 14. The DNA of the CDR3 is TGTGCCAGCAGCCCGATTAGCGGGGGCCCCAGGGGCGGGGAGCTGTTTTTT. Protein: CASSPISGGPRGGELFF.

Ten or more counts support this clone. V usage is TRBV5-8 and J usage is TRBJ2-1; D is uncertain. This CDR3 spans 14 amino acids. CDR1 and CDR2 from the germline V gene are SGHTS and YDEGEE. V shed 5 bases and J shed 0 bases, with 9 bases lying between them. The CDR3 here is CASRQSYSYNEQFF. DNA of the CDR3: TGTGCCAGCAGGCAGTCATACTCCTACAATGAGCAGTTCTTC.

The CDR3 loop is CASSQGGGQDLTGELFF. CDR3 nucleotides: TGCGCCAGCAGCCAAGGAGGGGGACAGGATCTCACCGGGGAGCTGTTTTTT. The chain recombines TRBV4-1 with TRBJ2-2, with TRBD1 matching over 8 bases. The length of the CDR3 is 17 residues. Germline assignment: CDR1 MGHRA and CDR2 YSYEKL. Losses at the gene ends were 1 base for V and 4 bases for J; bases not matched to a gene: 8.

This chain joins TRBV5-1 and TRBJ2-1; 9 bases align to TRBD1. The junction had 13 bases not matched to a gene; V was cut back by 4 bases and J by 8 bases. Germline V lookup: CDR1 SGHRS, CDR2 YFSETQ. The CDR3 is 16 amino acids. DNA for the CDR3: TGCGCCAGCAGCGTGCGCCCCGGGACAGGGACCCATGAGCAGTTCTTC. Protein: CASSVRPGTGTHEQFF.

This clone was seen a handful of times. The chain is built from TRBV4-1 and TRBJ2-2; a possible D gene is TRBD1 (5 bases). Germline lookup yields CDR1 MGHRA and CDR2 YSYEKL. This CDR3 has 17 amino acids. V lost 1 base to trimming and J lost 1 base, with 13 bases between them. The CDR3 DNA sequence: TGCGCCAGCAGCCAAGCTTCTCGCGGACAGAACACCGGGGAGCTGTTTTTT. Translated, it gives CASSQASRGQNTGELFF.

V usage is TRBV10-3 and J usage is TRBJ2-1, with 8 bases aligning to TRBD2. J lost 2 bases, V lost 8 bases, and 5 bases had no gene match. This CDR3 has 14 residues. Germline CDR1 ENHRY, CDR2 SYGVKD. CDR3 sequence: CAIGASGPYNEQFF. CDR3 nucleotides: TGTGCCATCGGAGCTAGCGGGCCCTACAATGAGCAGTTCTTC.

The chain is built from TRBV7-2 and TRBJ2-7; tentative D call: TRBD2 (7 bases). CDR3 length equals 15 residues. Germline loops: CDR1 SGHTA, CDR2 FQGNSA. Trimming stripped 2 bases from V and 2 bases from J, with 13 bases between. The CDR3 here is CASSLMRGQAYEQYF. The CDR3, as DNA: TGTGCCAGCAGCTTAATGCGGGGGCAAGCCTACGAGCAGTACTTC.

This chain connects TRBV10-3 to TRBJ1-5, with unresolved D. There are 15 residues in the CDR3. Germline CDR1 reads ENHRY; CDR2 reads SYGVKD. The V and J ends lost 6 bases and 5 bases respectively, with 17 bases between them. CDR3 DNA sequence: TGTGCCATCAGGGACCGGCCGCAGGCGGATCAGCCCCAGCATTTT. Amino acids: CAIRDRPQADQPQHF.

This clone has just a few counts. In DNA, the CDR3 is TGCAGCGCCCAAGGAGGGGGTCAAGAGACCCAGTACTTC. Its translation: CSAQGGGQETQYF. V gene TRBV29-1 combines with J gene TRBJ2-5; D might be TRBD1 or TRBD2, each matching 6 bases. The CDR3 has 13 amino acids. The germline CDR1 and CDR2 sequences are SQVTM and ANQGSEA. V lost 7 bases to trimming and J lost 2 bases, with 14 bases between them.

This clone was seen more than once but under ten times. V gene TRBV5-4 combines with J gene TRBJ2-7, with TRBD1 as a possible D gene (6 bases). Germline V gene data show CDR1 as SGHNT and CDR2 as YYREEE (reference sequence). CDR3 size: 13 residues. V lost 4 bases to trimming and J lost 5 bases, with 13 bases between them. The CDR3 loop is CASSRQVGDEQYF. The CDR3 nucleotides read TGTGCCAGCAGCCGACAGGTTGGGGACGAGCAGTACTTC.

This clone has more than one count but fewer than ten. The rearrangement uses TRBV7-8 and TRBJ2-5; 8 bases are a match to TRBD1. Germline V gene lookup returns CDR1 SGHVS and CDR2 FQNEAQ. The CDR3 has 18 residues. V shed 5 bases and J 4 bases; nucleotides not matched to a gene: 18. CDR3 nucleotides: TGTGCCAGCAGCATAAGGACAGGGTCCTCCCACGACCGAGAGACCCAGTACTTC. Protein: CASSIRTGSSHDRETQYF.

The V gene is TRBV11-2, the J gene TRBJ2-1, with 12 nucleotides matching TRBD2. The CDR3 covers 19 residues. V shed 5 bases, J shed 1 base, and the junction held 12 bases outside the gene matches. The germline V gene has CDR1 SGHAT and CDR2 FQNNGV. CDR3 bases: TGTGCCAGCAGCCCGGCTAGCGGGGGGGCATATGGATCCTACAATGAGCAGTTCTTC. This gives the protein CASSPASGGAYGSYNEQFF.